Listed below are T cell receptor beta chains from one sample, sequenced in a study of CD8+CD57+ T cells in acquired aplastic anemia. Each CDR3 protein gets one entry after TCRdb re-called the reads with MiXCR. The table includes 200,000 to 250,000 distinct CDR3 sequences, approximately 35% detected once. Sequenced material: sorted CD4+, CD8+, or CD8+CD57+ T cells (not recorded which) from PBMCs. The source is a human donor in good health, serving as a control. Both conserved end residues are part of each CDR3. The order of the fields is J gene, V gene, clone size, D gene, CDR3 DNA, CDR3 protein. D genes are given only for firm matches. Expanded clones get a size class; other rows say once, few or many, or leave the size out.

TRBJ1-1 | TRBV5-1 | few | TRBD1 | TGCGCCAGCAGCGCTCAGGGGGCGGACACTGAAGCTTTCTTT | CASSAQGADTEAFF
TRBJ2-3 | TRBV25-1 | once | . | TGTGCCAGCAGTGAACCCCCGGGCACAGGTACGCAGTATTTT | CASSEPPGTGTQYF
TRBJ2-7 | TRBV19 | many | . | TGTGCCAGTAGTATTGTGGGTTCCGGCATTCAGCAGTACTTC | CASSIVGSGIQQYF
TRBJ1-2 | TRBV4-1 | many | . | TGCGCCAGCAGCCTCCTAGTTGCCCAAAGACGAGCTGGGTATGGCTACACCTTC | CASSLLVAQRRAGYGYTF
TRBJ1-5 | TRBV19 | . | . | TGTGCCAGTAGTATATCTGACGGAGGTCAGCCCCAGCATTTT | CASSISDGGQPQHF
TRBJ1-4 | TRBV20-1 | many | . | TGCAGTGCTAGGAAACAGGGTGGGGAAAAACTGTTTTTT | CSARKQGGEKLFF
TRBJ1-1 | TRBV7-9 | many | . | TGTGCCAGCAGCTTAGAGCGAATCGCGAACACTGAAGCTTTCTTT | CASSLERIANTEAFF
TRBJ1-5 | TRBV2 | many | . | TGTGCCAGCAGCTCGGGGGAAGGGCGGCCCCAGCATTTT | CASSSGEGRPQHF
TRBJ1-1 | TRBV15 | . | . | TGTGCCACCAGCAGATCCAAACTCGGGGGCACTGAAGCTTTCTTT | CATSRSKLGGTEAFF
TRBJ2-1 | TRBV7-9 | . | . | TGTGCCAGCAGCTTAATGCTTGGGTACGATGAGCAGTTCTTC | CASSLMLGYDEQFF
TRBJ1-2 | TRBV5-1 | many | TRBD1 | TGCGCCAGCAGCCTAGCTCGACAGGGCAACTATGGCTACACCTTC | CASSLARQGNYGYTF
TRBJ2-3 | TRBV4-2 | many | . | TGTGCCAGCAGCCAAGATTGGACAGATACGCAGTATTTT | CASSQDWTDTQYF
TRBJ1-1 | TRBV5-4 | many | . | TGTGCCAGCAGCACGGACAGTATGAACACTGAAGCTTTCTTT | CASSTDSMNTEAFF
TRBJ2-5 | TRBV24-1 | many | TRBD1 | TGTGCCACCAGTCGACAGGGCGGAGAGACCCAGTACTTC | CATSRQGGETQYF
TRBJ1-2 | TRBV18 | few | . | TGTGCCAGCTCACCACCGGGGGGCAATAAAGGAGGCTACACCTTC | CASSPPGGNKGGYTF
TRBJ2-7 | TRBV7-2 | many | . | TGTGCCAGCAGCCGGCTGGGGGAGCACGAGCAGTACTTC | CASSRLGEHEQYF
TRBJ2-4 | TRBV20-1 | few | . | TGCAGTGCGCCCAAACCGGGCCAAATGAGGGACATTCAGTACTTC | CSAPKPGQMRDIQYF
TRBJ2-1 | TRBV30 | few | . | TGTGCCTGGAGTGCGGACAGACACAATGAGCAGTTCTTC | CAWSADRHNEQFF
TRBJ2-1 | TRBV5-4 | few | TRBD2 | TGTGCCAGCAGCGTGGGACTAGCGGTATACAATGAGCAGTTCTTC | CASSVGLAVYNEQFF
TRBJ1-2 | TRBV24-1 | many | . | TGTGCCACCAGTTTCTGGGCGGGGAAGGGCTACACCTTC | CATSFWAGKGYTF
TRBJ2-1 | TRBV24-1 | many | . | TGTGCCACCAGTGATTTTCTGCGGCTAGCCGACAATGAGCAGTTCTTC | CATSDFLRLADNEQFF
TRBJ1-5 | TRBV12-3/TRBV12-4 | many | . | TGTGCCAGCAGTCCAGTAAATCAGCCCCAGCATTTT | CASSPVNQPQHF
TRBJ2-3 | TRBV10-3 | . | . | TGTGCCATCAGTGGAAGGATCGGCACAGATACGCAGTATTTT | CAISGRIGTDTQYF
TRBJ2-1 | TRBV5-1 | few | TRBD2 | TGCGCCAGCAGCATACGGACTAGCGGCTACAATGAGCAGTTCTTC | CASSIRTSGYNEQFF
TRBJ1-2 | TRBV6-1 | few | . | TGTGCCAGCAGGGCGACTTATAACTATGGCTACACCTTC | CASRATYNYGYTF
TRBJ2-7 | TRBV3-1 | few | . | TGTGCCAGCAGCCGATTCTCCTACGAGCAGTACTTC | CASSRFSYEQYF
TRBJ2-7 | TRBV24-1 | many | . | TGTGCCACCAGTCCGGCGGGTTCAAGCTACGAGCAGTACTTC | CATSPAGSSYEQYF
TRBJ2-1 | TRBV4-1 | . | TRBD2 | TGCGCCAGCAGCCTACTAGCGGGGGGGATCAATGAGCAGTTCTTC | CASSLLAGGINEQFF
TRBJ2-2 | TRBV20-1 | few | . | TGCAGTGCTAGAGATCTGAGGAACACCGGGGAGCTGTTTTTT | CSARDLRNTGELFF
TRBJ1-1 | TRBV6-5 | . | . | TGTGCCAGCAGGCCGAACCGGGACACCGAAGCTTTCTTT | CASRPNRDTEAFF
TRBJ2-5 | TRBV7-9 | . | . | TGTGCCAGCAGCCATGACTACCAAGAGACCCAGTACTTC | CASSHDYQETQYF
TRBJ1-2 | TRBV4-1 | many | TRBD1 | TGCGCCAGCCGGGGTGGGACAGGGGATTCCTATGGCTACACCTTC | CASRGGTGDSYGYTF
TRBJ2-7 | TRBV2 | many | . | TGTGCCAGCAAGAAGGCGGGGGCAACCTACGAGCAGTACTTC | CASKKAGATYEQYF
TRBJ2-1 | TRBV10-1 | . | . | TGCGCCAGCAGTGAGTCGTACGGCTACAATGAGCAGTTCTTC | CASSESYGYNEQFF
TRBJ1-1 | TRBV19 | once | TRBD1 | TGTGCCACTGTCCCGGGACAGGGGGTGAGAGAAGCTTTCTTT | CATVPGQGVREAFF
TRBJ2-2 | TRBV11-2 | few | TRBD2 | TGTGCCAGCAGCTTCTTAGCGGGAACGAACACCGGGGAGCTGTTTTTT | CASSFLAGTNTGELFF
TRBJ1-6 | TRBV7-9 | many | . | TGTGCCAGCAGCTACCTGTCTAGCTCCTATAATTCACCCCTCCACTTT | CASSYLSSSYNSPLHF
TRBJ2-3 | TRBV7-6 | many | . | TGTGCCAGCACCCAGGGTGATACGCAGTATTTT | CASTQGDTQYF
TRBJ2-1 | TRBV3-1 | . | . | TGTGCCAGCAGCCAAATCTACAATGAGCAGTTCTTC | CASSQIYNEQFF
TRBJ2-7 | TRBV20-1 | medium-sized | . | TGCAGTGCAGGCGGAGATACCTCCTACGAGCAGTACTTC | CSAGGDTSYEQYF
TRBJ1-2 | TRBV11-1 | . | . | TGTGCCAGCAGCCCCAACTTCTTCCTAAACTATGGCTACACCTTC | CASSPNFFLNYGYTF
TRBJ2-4 | TRBV5-1 | . | TRBD1 | TGCGCCAGCAGCCCCGGACAGGGGGCGAACATTCAGTACTTC | CASSPGQGANIQYF
TRBJ2-7 | TRBV7-9 | many | TRBD2 | TGTGCCAGCAGCCCAACTAGCGGCTACGAGCAGTACTTC | CASSPTSGYEQYF
TRBJ2-2 | TRBV15 | many | . | TGTGCCACCAGCAGGGACCTCGGGGACACCAACACCGGGGAGCTGTTTTTT | CATSRDLGDTNTGELFF
TRBJ1-3 | TRBV5-5 | . | . | TGTGCCAGCAGCTCGAAAATGTTGGGTTCTGGAAACACCATATATTTT | CASSSKMLGSGNTIYF
TRBJ2-2 | TRBV7-3 | . | . | TGTGCCAGCAGCTTAATAGGGGGGGACACCGGGGAGCTGTTTTTT | CASSLIGGDTGELFF
TRBJ1-2 | TRBV2 | once | TRBD1 | TGTGCCAGCGGGACAGGGGATTTCTATGGCTACACCTTC | CASGTGDFYGYTF
TRBJ1-5 | TRBV12-3/TRBV12-4 | many | . | TGTGCCAGCAGTTTAACCCAGGTCAATCAGCCCCAGCATTTT | CASSLTQVNQPQHF
TRBJ1-6 | TRBV29-1 | . | . | TGCAGTGTTAAGCGCGGGGAGAATTCACCCCTCCACTTT | CSVKRGENSPLHF
TRBJ1-6 | TRBV5-1 | many | TRBD1 | TGCGCCAGCAGGTCCGGGACAGGGTTCGTCGGCTATAATTCACCCCTCCACTTT | CASRSGTGFVGYNSPLHF
TRBJ1-5 | TRBV7-9 | . | . | TGTGCCAGCAGCTTAGATGGGGGGGACAATCAGCCCCAGCATTTT | CASSLDGGDNQPQHF
TRBJ1-2 | TRBV3-1 | many | . | TGTGCCAGCAGCCAAGGACAGCACTATGGCTACACCTTC | CASSQGQHYGYTF
TRBJ1-1 | TRBV30 | few | . | TGTGCCTGGGGACGGGCGAACACTGAAGCTTTCTTT | CAWGRANTEAFF
TRBJ2-3 | TRBV20-1 | many | TRBD1 | TGCAGTGCTAGGCCTACTGACAGGGGGGGAGCAGATACGCAGTATTTT | CSARPTDRGGADTQYF
TRBJ2-7 | TRBV6-1 | . | . | TGTGCCAGCAGTGAAGGGTCGGACGAGCAGTACTTC | CASSEGSDEQYF
TRBJ2-3 | TRBV11-1 | . | . | TGTGCCAGCAGCGAAAACAGGTTTTTCTCAGATACGCAGTATTTT | CASSENRFFSDTQYF
TRBJ2-1 | TRBV7-3 | . | TRBD2 | TGTGCCAGCAGCTTAATCCCTCGAAGCGGGGCAACCAATGAGCAGTTCTTC | CASSLIPRSGATNEQFF
TRBJ2-3 | TRBV5-1 | many | . | TGCGCCAGCAGTTACCAGGGCAGCACAGATACGCAGTATTTT | CASSYQGSTDTQYF
TRBJ1-3 | TRBV19 | many | . | TGTGCCAGTAGTACCTACCGGACGGACTTTGGAAACACCATATATTTT | CASSTYRTDFGNTIYF
TRBJ1-4 | TRBV12-3/TRBV12-4 | few | TRBD1 | TGTGCCAGCAGTTCGCCGGACAGGGATGGTGAAAAACTGTTTTTT | CASSSPDRDGEKLFF